This entry is about one T cell receptor beta chain. The antigen is undetermined. This sample was included in a study of T cell responses to AZD1222 COVID-19 vaccine. Regarding the study as a whole: Only a handful of AZD1222 recipients tested seropositive at baseline. Spike-specific TCR repertoires showed rising breadth and depth after two AZD1222 doses.

Per the germline V gene, CDR1 is SGHTA and CDR2 is FQGNSA. Trimming stripped 5 bases from V and 7 bases from J, with 8 bases between. The CDR3 length is 11 residues. Repertoires were generated with immunoSEQ multiplex PCR, while TCRdb's copy carries only in-frame clones and drops some. The table lists 120,000 or so clones, about 89% of them singletons, with 25% to 30% in the top ten. This chain connects TRBV7-2 to TRBJ1-2; tentatively, D is TRBD1 (5 bases). The sample here was peripheral blood, taken on day 0 of AZD1222 vaccination. The receptor's source is an adult in good health. The CDR3 DNA reads as TGTGCCAGCAGCCGTCAGGGTGGCTACACCTTC. Translation gives CASSRQGGYTF.